The 12 T cell receptor beta chains in this list originate from one sample, sequenced in a study of T-cell memory formation after mild COVID-19. MiXCR was run by TCRdb on the 5' RACE reads, yielding one entry per CDR3 protein. The sample yields 150,000 to 200,000 distinct CDR3 sequences, roughly 10% seen once. Sequenced: PBMCs or a T cell subset sorted from them (not recorded which). These receptors originate from a man between 18 and 35 years old who had mild COVID-19 (a few samples of this study predate the infection). Cell type and time point are not known.

This sequence joins TRBV12-3 or TRBV12-4 and TRBJ1-6; D is unclear. V lost 3 bases to trimming and J lost 7 bases, with 16 bases between them. The CDR3 is 16 amino acids. The CDR3 nucleotides are TGTGCCAGCAGTTTCGGTGGCAGTGAGTTAAATTCACCCCTCCACTTT. It translates to CASSFGGSELNSPLHF.

The table lists this clonotype with a few counts. The rearrangement joins TRBV11-2 to TRBJ2-7; TRBD2 aligns across 9 bases. Germline CDR1 reads SGHAT; CDR2 reads FQNNGV. The CDR3 consists of 14 residues. V lost 2 bases to trimming and J lost 7 bases; unmatched junction nucleotides: 6. The CDR3 sequence: CASSLNGLAGEQYV. For the CDR3, the DNA is TGTGCCAGCAGCTTAAACGGGCTAGCGGGGGAGCAGTACGTC.

The rearrangement joins TRBV9 to TRBJ2-3, with unresolved D. Germline V gene lookup returns CDR1 SGDLS and CDR2 YYNGEE. The CDR3 has 14 residues. Trimming removed 0 bases at V and 2 bases at J, with 7 bases between. In DNA form, the CDR3 reads TGTGCCAGCAGCGTAGTGGGGTACACAGATACGCAGTATTTT. Translated, it gives CASSVVGYTDTQYF.

This rearrangement joins TRBV5-6 to TRBJ2-7; no clear D. Germline V gives CDR1 SGHDT, CDR2 YYEEEE. Trimming left V 2 bases short and J 2 bases short, with 8 bases between. This CDR3 has 13 amino acids. CDR3 in amino acids: CASSFVGAYEQYV. The DNA of the CDR3 is TGTGCCAGCAGCTTCGTAGGAGCCTACGAGCAGTACGTC.

The chain combines TRBV20-1 with TRBJ2-3; D tentatively reads TRBD1 or TRBD2 (5 bases each). V was shortened by 3 bases and J by 5 bases, with 15 bases between the two germline ends. Germline loops: CDR1 DFQATT, CDR2 SNEGSKA (reference sequence). The CDR3 has 14 residues. The CDR3 region is CSARGVLVIDTQYF. CDR3 nucleotide sequence: TGCAGTGCTAGGGGGGTCCTAGTTATAGATACGCAGTATTTT.

Written as DNA, the CDR3 is TGCAGTGCTAGAGGAGCGGGGGATACGCAGTATTTT. Encoded protein: CSARGAGDTQYF. The chain has TRBV20-1 and TRBJ2-3; 7 bases map to TRBD2. The germline CDR1 and CDR2 sequences are DFQATT and SNEGSKA (reference sequence). The V segment lost 1 base and the J segment 6 bases; nucleotides outside the gene matches: 1. The CDR3 sequence is 12 residues long.

This clonotype occurred many times. The chain joins TRBV5-1 to TRBJ2-1; unclear D gene. The V gene lost 5 bases and the J gene lost 10 bases, with 16 bases spanning the gap. Germline loops: CDR1 SGHRS, CDR2 YFSETQ. This CDR3 has 13 residues. CDR3 loop: CASSFPEQDEQFF. As DNA, the CDR3 is TGCGCCAGCAGTTTCCCCGAGCAGGACGAGCAGTTCTTC.

This clonotype has a count of ten or more. The DNA for the CDR3 is TGTGCCAGCTGGAGAGGGAAGGGTCAGCCCCAGCATTTT. Encoded protein: CASWRGKGQPQHF. The chain has TRBV6-5 and TRBJ1-5; D call uncertain. CDR3 length: 13 residues. CDR1 is MNHEY, CDR2 SVGAGI, per germline. Between the trimmed V and J ends, which lost 8 bases and 6 bases, there was a span of 14 bases.

There are many counts of this clonotype. The chain is built from TRBV20-1 and TRBJ2-1, with 8 bases lining up with TRBD1. V dropped 0 bases and J dropped 7; count of bases not matched to a gene: 8. This CDR3 comprises 15 residues. The germline gives CDR1 DFQATT, CDR2 SNEGSKA (reference sequence). CDR3 bases: TGCAGTGCTAGAGACAAGACAGGGGCCGGGAATGAGCAGTTCTTC. Its protein product is CSARDKTGAGNEQFF.

The V and J genes are TRBV7-6 and TRBJ2-5, with a possible D match to TRBD1 (6 bases). V was cut by 7 bases and J by 5 bases, with 20 bases left in between. CDR3 length: 15 amino acids. Per germline, CDR1 SGHVS and CDR2 FNYEAQ. CDR3 coding DNA: TGTGCCAGCACCCCAAGAGGGGGAAACGAGGAGACCCAGTACTTC. Amino acid sequence: CASTPRGGNEETQYF. Full variable domain (remainder filled in from reference TRBV7-6 and TRBJ2-5): GAGVSQSPRYKVTKRGQDVALRCDPISGHVSLYWYRQALGQGPEFLTYFNYEAQQDKSGLPNDRFSAERPEGSISTLTIQRTEQRDSAMYRCASTPRGGNEETQYFGPGTRLLVL.

This chain uses TRBV3-1 with TRBJ2-5; D may be TRBD1 (5 bases). Germline loops: CDR1 LGHDT, CDR2 YNNKEL (reference sequence). V shed 3 bases and J shed 6 bases, with 20 bases lying between them. This CDR3 has 16 amino acids. DNA of the CDR3: TGTGCCAGCAGCCAGCGACAGAGCAGGTTATTGAAGACCCAGTACTTC. Translated: CASSQRQSRLLKTQYF.

This clonotype came up many times. The chain carries TRBV25-1 and TRBJ1-5; no reliable D call. CDR1 and CDR2 (germline): MGHDK, SYGVNS. V lost 2 bases, J lost 0 bases, and 11 bases lay in between. This CDR3 region has 16 residues. The CDR3 is CASSETASLSNQPQHF. DNA for the CDR3: TGTGCCAGCAGTGAAACAGCCAGTCTTAGCAATCAGCCCCAGCATTTT.